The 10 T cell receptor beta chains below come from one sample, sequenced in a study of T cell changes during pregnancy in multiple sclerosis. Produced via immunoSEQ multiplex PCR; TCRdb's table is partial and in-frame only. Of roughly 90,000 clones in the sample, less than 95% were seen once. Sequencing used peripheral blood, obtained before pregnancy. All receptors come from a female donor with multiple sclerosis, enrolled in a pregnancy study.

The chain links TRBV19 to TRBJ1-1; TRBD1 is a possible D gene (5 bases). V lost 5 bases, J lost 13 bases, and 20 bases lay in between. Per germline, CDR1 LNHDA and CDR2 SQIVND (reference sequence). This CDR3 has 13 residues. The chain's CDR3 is CASSPGETQRGFF. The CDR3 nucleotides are TGTGCCAGTAGTCCGGGGGAGACCCAAAGGGGTTTCTTT.

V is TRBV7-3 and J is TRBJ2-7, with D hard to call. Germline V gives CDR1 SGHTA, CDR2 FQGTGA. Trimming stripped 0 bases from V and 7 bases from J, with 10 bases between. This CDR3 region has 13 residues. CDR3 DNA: TGTGCCAGCAGCTTAACGAGCGAGGCGGAGCAGTACTTC. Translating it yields CASSLTSEAEQYF.

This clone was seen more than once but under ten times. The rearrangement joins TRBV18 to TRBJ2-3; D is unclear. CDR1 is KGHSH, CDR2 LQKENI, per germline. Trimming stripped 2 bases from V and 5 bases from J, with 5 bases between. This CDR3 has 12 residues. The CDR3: CASSPGQDTQYF. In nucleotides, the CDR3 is TGTGCCAGCTCACCAGGGCAAGATACGCAGTATTTT.

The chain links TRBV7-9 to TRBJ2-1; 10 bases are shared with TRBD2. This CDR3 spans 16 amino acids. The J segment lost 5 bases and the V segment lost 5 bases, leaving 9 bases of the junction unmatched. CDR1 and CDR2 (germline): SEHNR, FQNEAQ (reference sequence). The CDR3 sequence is CASSLLSGRGDNEQFF. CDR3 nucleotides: TGTGCCAGCAGCCTCCTGAGCGGGAGGGGAGACAATGAGCAGTTCTTC.

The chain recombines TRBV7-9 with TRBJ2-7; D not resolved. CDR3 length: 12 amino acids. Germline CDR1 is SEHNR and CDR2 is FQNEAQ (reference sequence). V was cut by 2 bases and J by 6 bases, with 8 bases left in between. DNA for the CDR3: TGTGCCAGCAGCTTATCAGTGGTCGAGCAGTACTTC. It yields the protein CASSLSVVEQYF. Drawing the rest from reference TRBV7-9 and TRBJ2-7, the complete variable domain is DTGVSQNPRHKITKRGQNVTFRCDPISEHNRLYWYRQTLGQGPEFLTYFQNEAQLEKSRLLSDRFSAERPKGSFSTLEIQRTEQGDSAMYLCASSLSVVEQYFGPGTRLTVT.

CDR3 residues: CASGRDRGQSEQYF. The CDR3 DNA follows: TGTGCCAGCGGTCGCGACAGGGGCCAGAGCGAGCAGTACTTC. J is TRBJ2-7 and V is TRBV7-8; TRBD1 matches at 8 bases. CDR1 SGHVS and CDR2 FQNEAQ come from the germline V gene. CDR3 length: 14 residues. V lost 8 bases and J lost 6; bases outside the gene matches: 12.

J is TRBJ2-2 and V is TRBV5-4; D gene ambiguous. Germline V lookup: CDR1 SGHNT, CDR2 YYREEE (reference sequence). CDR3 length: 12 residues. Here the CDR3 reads CAVGSNTGELFF. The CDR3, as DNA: TGTGCAGTCGGGTCGAACACCGGGGAGCTGTTTTTT. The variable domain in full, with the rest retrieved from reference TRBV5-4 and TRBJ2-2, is ETGVTQSPTHLIKTRGQQVTLRCSSQSGHNTVSWYQQALGQGPQFIFQYYREEENGRGNFPPRFSGLQFPNYSSELNVNALELDDSALYLCAVGSNTGELFFGEGSRLTVL.

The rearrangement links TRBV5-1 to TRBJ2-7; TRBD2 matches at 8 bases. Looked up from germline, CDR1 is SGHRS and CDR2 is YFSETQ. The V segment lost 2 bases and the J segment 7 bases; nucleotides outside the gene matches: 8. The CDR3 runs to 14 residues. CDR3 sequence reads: CASSLTSGVLEQYF. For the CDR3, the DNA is TGCGCCAGCAGCTTAACTAGCGGCGTCTTGGAGCAGTACTTC. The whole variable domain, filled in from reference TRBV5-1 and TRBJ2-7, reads KAGVTQTPRYLIKTRGQQVTLSCSPISGHRSVSWYQQTPGQGLQFLFEYFSETQRNKGNFPGRFSGRQFSNSRSEMNVSTLELGDSALYLCASSLTSGVLEQYFGPGTRLTVT.

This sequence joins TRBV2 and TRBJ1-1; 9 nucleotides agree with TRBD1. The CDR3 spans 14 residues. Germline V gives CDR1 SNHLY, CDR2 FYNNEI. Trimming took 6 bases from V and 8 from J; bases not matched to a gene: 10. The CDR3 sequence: CASRGMTGGSEAFF. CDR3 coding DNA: TGTGCCAGCAGGGGGATGACAGGGGGGTCGGAAGCTTTCTTT.

The CDR3 sequence: CSVARGYSGELFF. For the CDR3, the DNA is TGCAGCGTAGCGAGGGGGTACTCCGGGGAGCTGTTTTTT. The rearrangement links TRBV29-1 to TRBJ2-2, with TRBD1 as a possible D gene (6 bases). Trimming cost V 6 bases and J 6 bases, with 14 bases left between them. The CDR3 consists of 13 residues. In germline, CDR1 is SQVTM, CDR2 ANQGSEA.